This T cell receptor beta chain was documented in a study of blood T cells in healthy people across ages. Study results and limitations: Investigators viewed diversity estimates from one million T cells as underestimates, the study reported.

This clonotype has a handful of counts. Its target is not known. Each sample yielded at least 6 million isolated PBMCs. Primers used in a second PCR of about 6 to 11 cycles were a sample-barcoded 5' primer and a J-beta primer mix. A template-switch adaptor with 12 random nucleotides tagged each cDNA molecule. TCRdb reanalysed the 5' RACE reads using MiXCR and keeps one entry per CDR3 protein. In the table there are over 1,500,000 distinct CDR3 sequences, about 39% of which are singletons. Germline CDR1 reads SGHRS; CDR2 reads YFSETQ. V dropped 4 bases and J dropped 3; count of bases not matched to a gene: 5. CDR3 length: 14 amino acids.

What was sequenced was blood. This sequence originates from a human donor in good health. The chain uses TRBV5-1 and TRBJ2-3; 7 bases are a match to TRBD2. CDR3 sequence: CASSTGLITDTQYF. The CDR3, as DNA: TGCGCCAGCAGCACGGGACTAATAACAGATACGCAGTATTTT.